This TCR beta chain is from a study of beta chain features in type 1 diabetes. In this sample, this clone turned up once. What it binds is unknown. Findings of the study overall: In these data, an HLA type influence on TCRB rearrangement remained unresolved.

One heparinised draw, averaging around 120 mL, was taken per donor. Markers CD45RO/CCR7/CD25/CD127/CD95/CD27 served to sort CD4+ naive, central memory, regulatory and stem cell-like memory cells. Reverse transcribing all isolated RNA meant expressed TCRB transcripts were sequenced. Data came from immunoSEQ multiplex PCR; TCRdb stores just in-frame clones and leaves some out. Of 300,000 to 400,000 clones listed, 8% to 13% were seen once; the top ten hold about 0.014%. Germline assignment: CDR1 MRHNA and CDR2 SNTAGT. The V end was cut by 6 bases, the J end by 6 bases, with 16 bases between. This CDR3 is 14 amino acids long.

The chain recombines TRBV6-4 with TRBJ2-3, with a tentative D call TRBD1 (6 bases). The specimen was naive CD4+ T cells from blood. This TCR was recovered from a woman aged 25-40 years in good health. The CDR3 loop reads CASSPQGRADTQYF. The CDR3, as DNA: TGTGCCAGCAGCCCCCAGGGGCGTGCGGATACGCAGTATTTT.